A selection of T cell receptor beta chains follows, all from one sample in a study of identical twins. TCRdb analysed the 5' RACE reads with MiXCR anew, one entry per CDR3 protein. The table lists a few hundred thousand distinct CDR3 sequences, about an eighth of them singletons. These data were also filed under a second study, of yellow fever vaccine responses in identical twins.

Input material: memory (CD45RO+) T cells sorted from blood. The receptors derive from a young woman in good health. The CDR3 runs from the conserved cysteine through the conserved F or W. The D gene is left open where the match is weak. The size entry is marked missing in some rows and otherwise reads once, few, many or a size class.

J gene: TRBJ2-1
V gene: TRBV29-1
clone size: many
D gene: TRBD2
CDR3 DNA: TGCAGCGTCGCTGGGACTAGGGACGCTGGGGTTCACAATGAGCAGTTCTTC
CDR3 protein: CSVAGTRDAGVHNEQFF

J gene: TRBJ2-5
V gene: TRBV2
clone size: few
D gene: NA
CDR3 DNA: TGTGCCAGCACACCAGGGCTTCAAGAGACCCAGTACTTC
CDR3 protein: CASTPGLQETQYF

J gene: TRBJ1-6
V gene: TRBV5-1
clone size: few
D gene: NA
CDR3 DNA: TGCGCCAGCAGCCGTCTCTCGGGCATGAGTTCACCCCTCCACTTT
CDR3 protein: CASSRLSGMSSPLHF

J gene: TRBJ2-2
V gene: TRBV12-3/TRBV12-4
clone size: NA
D gene: TRBD2
CDR3 DNA: TGTGCCAGCAGGACTCGCGGGGGTTCGAACACCGGGGAGCTGTTTTTT
CDR3 protein: CASRTRGGSNTGELFF

J gene: TRBJ2-7
V gene: TRBV7-2
clone size: many
D gene: NA
CDR3 DNA: TGTGCCAGCAGCCCACAGTACGAGCAGTACTTC
CDR3 protein: CASSPQYEQYF

J gene: TRBJ1-3
V gene: TRBV28
clone size: NA
D gene: NA
CDR3 DNA: TGTGCCAGCAGTTCCCCCGGCCGGAAGGGAAACACCATATATTTT
CDR3 protein: CASSSPGRKGNTIYF

J gene: TRBJ1-1
V gene: TRBV6-1
clone size: few
D gene: NA
CDR3 DNA: TGTGCCAGCGGGGATCCGGGGGGAACTGAAGCTTTCTTT
CDR3 protein: CASGDPGGTEAFF

J gene: TRBJ2-2
V gene: TRBV7-2
clone size: many
D gene: NA
CDR3 DNA: TGTGCCAGCAGCTTACAGGGAGTCGGGATAGCCACCGGGGAGCTGTTTTTT
CDR3 protein: CASSLQGVGIATGELFF

J gene: TRBJ2-2
V gene: TRBV2
clone size: many
D gene: NA
CDR3 DNA: TGTGCCAGCAGTGATTGGGTCTCGAACACCGGGGAGCTGTTTTTT
CDR3 protein: CASSDWVSNTGELFF

J gene: TRBJ2-7
V gene: TRBV6-1
clone size: NA
D gene: TRBD1
CDR3 DNA: TGTGCCAGCAGTCATCAGCCCGACAGGGGAGGCTACGAGCAGTACTTC
CDR3 protein: CASSHQPDRGGYEQYF

J gene: TRBJ2-5
V gene: TRBV24-1
clone size: few
D gene: TRBD2
CDR3 DNA: TGTGCCACCAGTGGTGGAGCGGGAACCTTACAAGAGACCCAGTACTTC
CDR3 protein: CATSGGAGTLQETQYF

J gene: TRBJ2-7
V gene: TRBV20-1
clone size: NA
D gene: TRBD1
CDR3 DNA: TGCAGTGCCACAGAAAACAGGGGCAGGTCCTACGAGCAGTACTTC
CDR3 protein: CSATENRGRSYEQYF

J gene: TRBJ2-3
V gene: TRBV10-3
clone size: NA
D gene: NA
CDR3 DNA: TGTGCCACCAAAGTGGGAGCCCCAGATACGCAGTATTTT
CDR3 protein: CATKVGAPDTQYF

J gene: TRBJ1-5
V gene: TRBV20-1
clone size: many
D gene: NA
CDR3 DNA: TGCAGTGCTAGAGATGGGGCAGGGACCTTCAATCAGCCCCAGCATTTT
CDR3 protein: CSARDGAGTFNQPQHF

J gene: TRBJ2-7
V gene: TRBV27
clone size: NA
D gene: TRBD2
CDR3 DNA: TGTGCCAGCAGTTCCAGGACTAGCGGGAGGCCCAGCTCCTACGAGCAGTACTTC
CDR3 protein: CASSSRTSGRPSSYEQYF

J gene: TRBJ2-5
V gene: TRBV6-2/TRBV6-3
clone size: few
D gene: NA
CDR3 DNA: TGTGCCAGCACCAGATCTGTTCGCCTCCCAAACCAAGAGACCCAGTACTTC
CDR3 protein: CASTRSVRLPNQETQYF

J gene: TRBJ1-2
V gene: TRBV5-1
clone size: many
D gene: TRBD1
CDR3 DNA: TGCGCCAGCAGCTTGGCCGGGACAGGGAATGGCTACACCTTC
CDR3 protein: CASSLAGTGNGYTF

J gene: TRBJ1-4
V gene: TRBV20-1
clone size: few
D gene: TRBD1
CDR3 DNA: TGCAGTGCCTTCCAGGGACAGACAGGGGGTGAAAAACTGTTTTTT
CDR3 protein: CSAFQGQTGGEKLFF

J gene: TRBJ2-3
V gene: TRBV21-1
clone size: few
D gene: NA
CDR3 DNA: TGTGCCAGCAGCAGGGGGACCAGGAGGCATACGCAGTATTTT
CDR3 protein: CASSRGTRRHTQYF

J gene: TRBJ2-4
V gene: TRBV7-2
clone size: NA
D gene: NA
CDR3 DNA: TGTGCCAGCAGCTTAGGGGCAGTAAACATTCAGTACTTC
CDR3 protein: CASSLGAVNIQYF

J gene: TRBJ1-1
V gene: TRBV6-1
clone size: many
D gene: NA
CDR3 DNA: TGTGCCAGCAGTGCAAACATGAACACTGAAGCTTTCTTT
CDR3 protein: CASSANMNTEAFF

J gene: TRBJ2-2
V gene: TRBV3-1
clone size: NA
D gene: NA
CDR3 DNA: TGTGCCAGCAGCCTTACCTTCACCGGGGAGCTGTTTTTT
CDR3 protein: CASSLTFTGELFF

J gene: TRBJ1-6
V gene: TRBV6-1
clone size: NA
D gene: NA
CDR3 DNA: TGTGCCAGCAGGGGAGGACAAATTAGCTCCTATAATTCACCCCTCCACTTT
CDR3 protein: CASRGGQISSYNSPLHF

J gene: TRBJ2-1
V gene: TRBV4-3
clone size: few
D gene: TRBD2
CDR3 DNA: TGCGCCAGCAGCCGGGCGGGGGGAGCGCCGTTCTTC
CDR3 protein: CASSRAGGAPFF

J gene: TRBJ2-3
V gene: TRBV7-2
clone size: NA
D gene: TRBD2
CDR3 DNA: TGTGCCAGCAGTCAGACGGGACTAGCGGTAACAGATACGCAGTATTTT
CDR3 protein: CASSQTGLAVTDTQYF

J gene: TRBJ2-1
V gene: TRBV7-2
clone size: many
D gene: TRBD2
CDR3 DNA: TGTGCCAGCAGCTTAGTTCTAGCGGGCTACAATGAGCAGTTCTTC
CDR3 protein: CASSLVLAGYNEQFF

J gene: TRBJ2-3
V gene: TRBV6-1
clone size: many
D gene: TRBD2
CDR3 DNA: TGTGCCAGCAGTGAATTCACTAGCGGGAGTGGCACAGATACGCAGTATTTT
CDR3 protein: CASSEFTSGSGTDTQYF

J gene: TRBJ2-3
V gene: TRBV7-2
clone size: many
D gene: NA
CDR3 DNA: TGTGCCAGCAGCACTGACGCATATACGCAGTATTTT
CDR3 protein: CASSTDAYTQYF

J gene: TRBJ2-2
V gene: TRBV4-2
clone size: few
D gene: TRBD2
CDR3 DNA: TGTGCCAGCAGCCTATTTTTACTAGCGGGGGAACGCACCGGGGAGCTGTTTTTT
CDR3 protein: CASSLFLLAGERTGELFF

J gene: TRBJ2-5
V gene: TRBV9
clone size: once
D gene: NA
CDR3 DNA: TGTGCCAGCAGCGTAGGGCGGGAAGAGCGGGAGACCCAGTACTTC
CDR3 protein: CASSVGREERETQYF

J gene: TRBJ1-1
V gene: TRBV3-1
clone size: few
D gene: NA
CDR3 DNA: TGTGCCAGCAGCCTCATCGGACGGGGAAGTACTGAAGCTTTCTTT
CDR3 protein: CASSLIGRGSTEAFF

J gene: TRBJ2-6
V gene: TRBV6-1
clone size: few
D gene: NA
CDR3 DNA: TGTGCCAGCAGTCGAGGACGGACGAGCTCTGGGGCCAACGTCCTGACTTTC
CDR3 protein: CASSRGRTSSGANVLTF

J gene: TRBJ2-3
V gene: TRBV7-6
clone size: NA
D gene: TRBD1
CDR3 DNA: TGTGCCAGCAGCCTGGACAGGGTCCCGTCTGATACGCAGTATTTT
CDR3 protein: CASSLDRVPSDTQYF

J gene: TRBJ2-5
V gene: TRBV4-2
clone size: NA
D gene: TRBD1
CDR3 DNA: TGTGCCAGCAGCCAAGGGACAGGGTCCGAGCAGACCCAGTACTTC
CDR3 protein: CASSQGTGSEQTQYF

J gene: TRBJ2-7
V gene: TRBV7-2
clone size: NA
D gene: TRBD1
CDR3 DNA: TGTGCCAGCAGCTTAGCATCCGGACAGGGGAGGTCCTACGAGCAGTACTTC
CDR3 protein: CASSLASGQGRSYEQYF

J gene: TRBJ1-2
V gene: TRBV5-1
clone size: NA
D gene: TRBD1
CDR3 DNA: TGCGCCAGCAGCTTCTGGACAGGGACGGGACCCTACACCTTC
CDR3 protein: CASSFWTGTGPYTF

J gene: TRBJ2-3
V gene: TRBV28
clone size: NA
D gene: TRBD2
CDR3 DNA: TGTGCCTGCTCCACACTAGCGGACCGAAGCACAGATACGCAGTATTTT
CDR3 protein: CACSTLADRSTDTQYF

J gene: TRBJ2-5
V gene: TRBV30
clone size: NA
D gene: TRBD1
CDR3 DNA: TGTGCCTGGAGTGTAGGTCCCCTGGACAGGGGGGGAAAGACCCAGTACTTC
CDR3 protein: CAWSVGPLDRGGKTQYF

J gene: TRBJ2-2
V gene: TRBV10-3
clone size: few
D gene: NA
CDR3 DNA: TGTGCCATCAGTGTGAGTAGCGGAAGGAACACCGGGGAGCTGTTTTTT
CDR3 protein: CAISVSSGRNTGELFF

J gene: TRBJ2-2
V gene: TRBV7-7
clone size: NA
D gene: TRBD1
CDR3 DNA: TGTGCTAGCAGCCGACAGGGGGCCACCGGGGAGCTGTTTTTT
CDR3 protein: CASSRQGATGELFF

J gene: TRBJ2-3
V gene: TRBV11-1
clone size: few
D gene: TRBD2
CDR3 DNA: TGTGCCAGCAGCCATCGCAGACTAGCGGGGGGGAAGACAGATACGCAGTATTTT
CDR3 protein: CASSHRRLAGGKTDTQYF

J gene: TRBJ1-4
V gene: TRBV2
clone size: NA
D gene: NA
CDR3 DNA: TGTGCCAGCACAGCCCTCCTAACTAATGAAAAACTGTTTTTT
CDR3 protein: CASTALLTNEKLFF

J gene: TRBJ2-5
V gene: TRBV5-1
clone size: few
D gene: NA
CDR3 DNA: TGCGCCAGCAGCCCTCAGTCCAGGACCGGGCAAGAGACCCAGTACTTC
CDR3 protein: CASSPQSRTGQETQYF

J gene: TRBJ2-7
V gene: TRBV12-3/TRBV12-4
clone size: many
D gene: TRBD2
CDR3 DNA: TGTGCCAGCAGTAGCGGACTAGCGGGAGTGTACGAGCAGTACTTC
CDR3 protein: CASSSGLAGVYEQYF

J gene: TRBJ2-3
V gene: TRBV14
clone size: NA
D gene: TRBD2
CDR3 DNA: TGTGCCAGCAGCCATCCTAGCGGGAGGGAAGATACGCAGTATTTT
CDR3 protein: CASSHPSGREDTQYF

J gene: TRBJ2-1
V gene: TRBV3-1
clone size: few
D gene: NA
CDR3 DNA: TGTGCCAGCAGCCAAAGAGGGGGAGTAAGCCACAATGAGCAGTTCTTC
CDR3 protein: CASSQRGGVSHNEQFF

J gene: TRBJ1-1
V gene: TRBV10-3
clone size: few
D gene: NA
CDR3 DNA: TGTGCCATCAGTGAGTCGGGTCAGGGTCTCACTGAAGCTTTCTTT
CDR3 protein: CAISESGQGLTEAFF

J gene: TRBJ2-1
V gene: TRBV6-2/TRBV6-3
clone size: few
D gene: NA
CDR3 DNA: TGTGCCAGCAGCAGACAACCACAAACGACCAATGAGCAGTTCTTC
CDR3 protein: CASSRQPQTTNEQFF

J gene: TRBJ2-1
V gene: TRBV20-1
clone size: NA
D gene: TRBD2
CDR3 DNA: TGCAGTGCTAGAGCGGGGGGGGCGACCGAAGAGCAGTTCTTC
CDR3 protein: CSARAGGATEEQFF

J gene: TRBJ2-3
V gene: TRBV12-3/TRBV12-4
clone size: many
D gene: TRBD2
CDR3 DNA: TGTGCCAGCAGTTTAAGACTAGCGGGGGGCGGAAGGTCCCCAGATACGCAGTATTTT
CDR3 protein: CASSLRLAGGGRSPDTQYF

J gene: TRBJ1-2
V gene: TRBV30
clone size: NA
D gene: NA
CDR3 DNA: TGTGCCTGGAGAACAAGCAGCCGCTATGGCTACACCTTC
CDR3 protein: CAWRTSSRYGYTF

J gene: TRBJ2-3
V gene: TRBV15
clone size: few
D gene: NA
CDR3 DNA: TGTGCCACCAGCAAATCAATTAATGGGGCAGCCACAGATACGCAGTATTTT
CDR3 protein: CATSKSINGAATDTQYF

J gene: TRBJ2-1
V gene: TRBV27
clone size: NA
D gene: NA
CDR3 DNA: TGTGCCAGCAGCTCACTCGGGACGTACAATGAGCAGTTCTTC
CDR3 protein: CASSSLGTYNEQFF

J gene: TRBJ2-5
V gene: TRBV2
clone size: many
D gene: NA
CDR3 DNA: TGTGCCAGCAGTGAGTACACGACCCAAGAGACCCAGTACTTC
CDR3 protein: CASSEYTTQETQYF

J gene: TRBJ1-5
V gene: TRBV24-1
clone size: few
D gene: TRBD1
CDR3 DNA: TGTGCCACCAGTGATTCCGGACAGGGGAGCAATCAGCCCCAGCATTTT
CDR3 protein: CATSDSGQGSNQPQHF

J gene: TRBJ1-2
V gene: TRBV5-4
clone size: NA
D gene: TRBD1
CDR3 DNA: TGTGCCAGCAGCTTGGAGTTCGGACAGGGTATAGATGGCTACACCTTC
CDR3 protein: CASSLEFGQGIDGYTF

J gene: TRBJ2-3
V gene: TRBV6-1
clone size: many
D gene: NA
CDR3 DNA: TGTGCCAGCAGTCGACCGGGCGTCCAGGCCAGCACAGATACGCAGTATTTT
CDR3 protein: CASSRPGVQASTDTQYF

J gene: TRBJ2-3
V gene: TRBV9
clone size: few
D gene: TRBD2
CDR3 DNA: TGTGCCAGCAGCGCCACTAGCGGGGTCACAGATACGCAGTATTTT
CDR3 protein: CASSATSGVTDTQYF

J gene: TRBJ2-1
V gene: TRBV6-2/TRBV6-3
clone size: few
D gene: TRBD1
CDR3 DNA: TGTGCCAGCAGTTACTATGAGGGGGCCGTCAATGAGCAGTTCTTC
CDR3 protein: CASSYYEGAVNEQFF